The 14 T cell receptor beta chains reported below all come from one sample, sequenced in a study of tumor-infiltrating lymphocytes in primary liver carcinoma. A primer in the constant region served to generate TCR beta cDNA from roughly 550 ng of total RNA. Three nested multiplex PCR rounds of slightly modified ARM-PCR generated TCR beta libraries. Primers for the first two PCR rounds were TRBV1-TRBV30 forward primers and a C-beta reverse primer (10 cycles per round). TCRdb called the multiplex PCR reads again in MiXCR, with one record for every CDR3 protein. The sample has 75,000 to 80,000 distinct CDR3 sequences, 65% to 75% seen once; the top ten hold roughly 25%. Co-extraction yielded RNA and DNA from roughly 20-30 mg of unsorted bulk tissue. Sequencing was carried out using tumor-adjacent normal liver tissue. The receptor set was obtained from a middle-aged man with primary liver carcinoma and hepatitis B virus infection.

As regards this clonotype: The junction does not match germline at one end; this may be a read error. The V and J genes are TRBV11-2 and TRBJ2-7, with TRBD2 as a possible D gene (6 bases). Germline V CDR1 and CDR2: SGHAT, FQNNGV. The CDR3 runs 13 residues. The CDR3 sequence is CASSFGEASEQCF. The CDR3 DNA sequence: TGTGCCAGTAGCTTCGGAGAGGCTAGCGAGCAGTGCTTC.

Only a few counts were recorded for this clonotype. V gene TRBV6-6 combines with J gene TRBJ1-4; D gene ambiguous. Germline CDR1 is MNHNY and CDR2 is SVGAGI (reference sequence). The CDR3 contains 12 residues. V lost 6 bases, J lost 7 bases, and 9 bases lay in between. The DNA of the CDR3 is TGTGCCAGCAGGCTGACAAGTGAAAAACTGTTTTTT. This codes for CASRLTSEKLFF.

Turning to this clonotype: As the CDR3 is not closed by the conserved phenylalanine or tryptophan, this likely results from a read error. It is unclear where the CDR3 begins or ends on the DNA, so no DNA is shown, and the CDR3 is as TCRdb lists it. The chain recombines TRBV4-2 with TRBJ1-5; the D call in the table, TRBD1, was not verified against the DNA. Counting both end residues, the CDR3 totals 15 amino acids. Germline V CDR1 and CDR2: LGHNA, YNFKEQ. CDR3 region: CASSQDGHQNQSRHL.

With regard to this clonotype: Here the CDR3 omits its conserved ending phenylalanine or tryptophan, so a read error is the likely source. The DNA is left out, because the CDR3 cannot be placed on it with certainty; the CDR3 is given as TCRdb lists it. This chain links TRBV11-2 with TRBJ2-1; the table names TRBD2, a call not compared with the DNA. Germline V lookup: CDR1 SGHAT, CDR2 FQNNGV. The CDR3 spans 15 residues, counting both ends. The CDR3 loop reads CASSLRREDYNERFI.

A few counts support this clonotype. The chain carries TRBV30 and TRBJ1-4, with 10 bases fitting TRBD1. CDR1 is GTSNPN, CDR2 SVGIG, per germline (reference sequence). The trim removed 5 bases at V and 7 bases at J, leaving 7 bases unmatched. CDR3 length: 14 residues. The CDR3 region has the DNA TGTGCCTGGGGACCGGGACAGGGGCTTGAAAAACTGTTTTTT. Amino acids: CAWGPGQGLEKLFF.

This clonotype was picked up many times. The gene calls are TRBV5-1 and TRBJ2-7; the match to TRBD1 covers 9 bases. Germline values: CDR1 SGHRS, CDR2 YFSETQ. V dropped 4 bases and J dropped 3; count of bases not matched to a gene: 5. The CDR3 sequence is 14 residues long. CDR3 DNA sequence: TGCGCCAGCAGCCTTCGACAGGGGGGCTACGAGCAGTACTTC. Amino acid sequence: CASSLRQGGYEQYF.

A word on this clonotype: A read error is likely, as this CDR3 ends without the conserved phenylalanine or tryptophan. The limits of the CDR3 on the DNA are not certain, so only TCRdb's listed CDR3 is given. The CDR3 sequence is CASSIESEGAPHY. The chain links TRBV5-4 to TRBJ1-6; the table's D call TRBD1 went unverified against the DNA. Germline loops: CDR1 SGHNT, CDR2 YYREEE (reference sequence). The CDR3 adds up to 13 amino acids, both ends counted.

Of note for this clonotype: A much bigger clone sits one base away, suggesting this may be a read error. The rearrangement joins TRBV7-9 to TRBJ2-2; D gene uncertain. From germline, CDR1 is SEHNR and CDR2 FQNEAQ (reference sequence). This CDR3 contains 11 residues. The CDR3 DNA reads TGTGCCATCCTAAACACCCGGGAGCTGTTTTTT. This encodes CAILNTRELFF.

J is TRBJ2-7 and V is TRBV10-2; TRBD1 aligns across 12 bases. V lost 10 bases, J lost 4 bases, and 11 bases stayed unmatched. The CDR3 length is 15 residues. From germline, CDR1 is WSHSY and CDR2 SAAADI. Here the CDR3 DNA reads TGCGCCAACAGCCCGGGACAGGGGGCATTATACGAGCAGTACTTC. Translating it yields CANSPGQGALYEQYF.

A word on this clonotype: One junction end does not reproduce the germline sequence, and a read error may be involved. The chain is built from TRBV6-6 and TRBJ2-7; 7 bases are shared with TRBD1. This CDR3 has 15 residues. Germline values: CDR1 MNHNY, CDR2 SVGAGI (reference sequence). The CDR3 reads CANSPRQGPFYEQYF. CDR3 coding DNA: TGTGCCAACAGTCCGCGACAGGGACCGTTCTACGAACAGTACTTC.

This clonotype was seen only a few times. A read error may explain this, as a much larger clone is one base away. The chain uses TRBV28 and TRBJ1-1; 8 bases agree with TRBD1. The CDR3 runs to 13 residues. The J segment lost 3 bases and the V segment lost 10 bases, leaving 7 bases of the junction unmatched. CDR1 is MDHEN and CDR2 is SYDVKM in the germline V gene. Here the CDR3 DNA reads TGTGCCAACATCAGGGGGCGGGACACTGAAGCTTTCTTT. This encodes CANIRGRDTEAFF.

V usage is TRBV11-1 and J usage is TRBJ2-1; D call uncertain. The ends were cut back, 5 bases at V and 10 bases at J, with 15 bases in the middle. The germline gives CDR1 SGHAT, CDR2 FQDESV (reference sequence). The CDR3 has 13 residues. The CDR3 spells CASSPCGPKEQFF. As DNA, the CDR3 is TGTGCCAGCAGCCCTTGTGGTCCGAAAGAGCAGTTCTTC. Full variable domain (rest looked up from reference TRBV11-1 and TRBJ2-1): EAEVAQSPRYKITEKSQAVAFWCDPISGHATLYWYRQILGQGPELLVQFQDESVVDDSQLPKDRFSAERLKGVDSTLKIQPAELGDSAMYLCASSPCGPKEQFFGPGTRLTVL.

As regards this clonotype: Just one base apart from a much larger clone, this may be a read error. V gene TRBV28 combines with J gene TRBJ2-1; TRBD2 is a possible D gene (6 bases). The CDR3 extends over 14 amino acids. CDR1 and CDR2 from the germline V gene are MDHEN and SYDVKM. The CDR3 reads CATEGLLFRNEHFF. CDR3 nucleotides: TGTGCCACCGAGGGACTGCTATTCCGCAATGAGCACTTCTTC.

This clonotype was counted a single time. Its ends do not fully match the called genes, so a read error is possible. The chain recombines TRBV5-1 with TRBJ1-1; possibly TRBD1 for D (6 bases). The CDR3 loop spans 15 amino acids. Germline CDR1 reads SGHRS; CDR2 reads YFSETQ. CDR3 DNA sequence: TGCGCCAGCAGCGTAAACAGGGTGGCGGGCACTCAAGCTTTCTTT. Translated, it gives CASSVNRVAGTQAFF. Full variable domain (missing parts from reference TRBV5-1 and TRBJ1-1): KAGVTQTPRYLIKTRGQQVTLSCSPISGHRSVSWYQQTPGQGLQFLFEYFSETQRNKGNFPGRFSGRQFSNSRSEMNVSTLELGDSALYLCASSVNRVAGTQAFFGQGTRLTVV.